These 9 T cell receptor beta chains originate from one sample sequenced in a study of T cells after yellow fever vaccination. Via MiXCR, TCRdb re-called the 5' RACE reads, giving one row per CDR3 protein. The table has 400,000 or so distinct CDR3 sequences, 6.2% seen once. This specimen consisted of PBMCs, obtained 5 days after the yellow fever booster vaccination. The receptors were gathered from a man aged 25-45 years who received the YFV17D yellow fever vaccine.

This chain uses TRBV20-1 with TRBJ2-1; 14 nucleotides line up with TRBD2. The CDR3 totals 15 residues. CDR1 and CDR2 from the germline V gene are DFQATT and SNEGSKA (reference sequence). V was clipped by 5 bases and J by 3 bases; unmatched bases: 3. The DNA of the CDR3 is TGCAGTGCTCGGACTAGCGGGAGGAACTACAATGAGCAGTTCTTC. It encodes CSARTSGRNYNEQFF.

This clonotype appeared many times. The V call is TRBV5-6, the J call TRBJ1-5, with D unclear. Germline V gene sequence: CDR1 SGHDT, CDR2 YYEEEE. The CDR3 is 12 residues long. V was shortened by 4 bases and J by 5 bases, with 7 bases between the two germline ends. The DNA of the CDR3 is TGTGCCAGCAGCCGGAGTGATCAGCCCCAGCATTTT. Amino acid sequence: CASSRSDQPQHF.

There are a few counts of this clonotype. V is TRBV4-3 and J is TRBJ2-5; D gene unclear. The CDR3 has 14 amino acids. V lost 2 bases and J lost 3, with 10 bases in between. CDR1 is LGHNA, CDR2 YSLEER, per germline. CDR3 sequence (DNA): TGCGCCAGCAGCCAATTCTACGCGGAAGAGACCCAGTACTTC. It specifies CASSQFYAEETQYF.

The J gene is TRBJ2-5, the V gene TRBV5-1; 8 bases are shared with TRBD2. This CDR3 spans 13 amino acids. V trimming: 5 bases; J trimming: 5 bases; junction bases outside the gene matches: 5. From germline, CDR1 is SGHRS and CDR2 YFSETQ. The CDR3, as DNA: TGCGCCAGCAGGTGGCGGGAGGATGAGACCCAGTACTTC. The encoded protein is CASRWREDETQYF.

This rearrangement joins TRBV12-3 or TRBV12-4 to TRBJ2-7, with a tentative D call TRBD1 (6 bases). Trimming stripped 3 bases from V and 5 bases from J, with 14 bases between. The CDR3 spans 14 residues. The CDR3 DNA reads TGTGCCAGCAGTTTGCAGGGGCACGGCGACGAGCAGTACTTC. As protein: CASSLQGHGDEQYF.

This clonotype has more than one count but fewer than ten. This chain joins TRBV5-4 and TRBJ2-7, with D perhaps TRBD1 or TRBD2 (5 bases each). The CDR3 runs to 18 residues. Per germline, CDR1 SGHNT and CDR2 YYREEE (reference sequence). Deletions cut 2 bases from V and 3 bases from J, with 24 bases between. The CDR3 coding sequence is TGTGCCAGCAGCTTTTTAGTTTTCGCTTTCCGGGACGACTACGAGCAGTACTTC. Its translation: CASSFLVFAFRDDYEQYF.

The chain uses TRBV12-3 or TRBV12-4 and TRBJ2-7, with 8 bases lining up with TRBD1. The CDR3 runs to 18 residues. V lost 5 bases to trimming and J lost 5 bases; unmatched junction nucleotides: 20. CDR3: CASSPGQGSSVGFNEQYF. The CDR3 nucleotides are TGTGCCAGCAGTCCAGGACAGGGTTCGTCCGTGGGCTTTAACGAGCAGTACTTC.

The chain joins TRBV12-3 or TRBV12-4 to TRBJ1-2; no reliable D call. CDR3 length equals 16 residues. Trimming took 8 bases from V and 2 from J, leaving 21 bases between them. DNA of the CDR3: TGTGCCAGCGTACCCTCGGGCAGAGCTGGCAACTATGGCTACACCTTC. Protein: CASVPSGRAGNYGYTF.

This clonotype was observed many times. This chain links TRBV5-4 with TRBJ1-2; no definite D call. Looked up from germline, CDR1 is SGHNT and CDR2 is YYREEE (reference sequence). CDR3 size: 13 residues. Trimming cost V 0 bases and J 1 base, with 4 bases left between them. The CDR3 sequence: CASSLDSNYGYTF. CDR3 DNA sequence: TGTGCCAGCAGCTTGGACAGTAACTATGGCTACACCTTC.